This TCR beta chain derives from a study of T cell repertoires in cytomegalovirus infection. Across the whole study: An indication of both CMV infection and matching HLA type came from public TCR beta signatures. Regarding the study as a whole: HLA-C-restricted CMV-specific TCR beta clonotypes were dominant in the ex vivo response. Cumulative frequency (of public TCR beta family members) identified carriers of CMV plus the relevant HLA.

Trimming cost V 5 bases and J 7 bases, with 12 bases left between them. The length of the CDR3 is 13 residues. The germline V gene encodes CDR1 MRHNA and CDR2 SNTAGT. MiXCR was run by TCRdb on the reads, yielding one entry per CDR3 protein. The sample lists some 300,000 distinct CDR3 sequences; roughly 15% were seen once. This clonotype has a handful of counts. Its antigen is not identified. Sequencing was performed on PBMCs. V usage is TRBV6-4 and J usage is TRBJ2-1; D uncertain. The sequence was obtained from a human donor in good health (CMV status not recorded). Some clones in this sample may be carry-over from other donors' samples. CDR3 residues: CASSWEGWNEQFF. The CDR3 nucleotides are TGTGCCAGCAGTTGGGAAGGCTGGAATGAGCAGTTCTTC.